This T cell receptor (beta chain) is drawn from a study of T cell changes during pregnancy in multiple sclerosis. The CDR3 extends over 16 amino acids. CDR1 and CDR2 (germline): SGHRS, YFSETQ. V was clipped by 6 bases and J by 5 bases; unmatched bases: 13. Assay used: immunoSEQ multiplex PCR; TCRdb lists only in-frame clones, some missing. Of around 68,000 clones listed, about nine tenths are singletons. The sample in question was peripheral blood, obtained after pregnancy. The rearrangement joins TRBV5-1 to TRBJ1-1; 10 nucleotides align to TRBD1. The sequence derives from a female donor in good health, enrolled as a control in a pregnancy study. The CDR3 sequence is CASKGGTGDGWTEAFF. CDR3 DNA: TGCGCCAGCAAAGGGGGGACAGGGGATGGCTGGACTGAAGCTTTCTTT.